This T cell receptor (beta chain) was sequenced in a study of metastatic and nonmetastatic thyroid tumors. About the research overall: Repertoires of blood and of tissue (tumor or nodule) from malignant and benign thyroid patients were compared.

None of the patients had undergone any treatment ahead of thyroid surgery. Original processing notes: A distant-metastasis classifier for papillary thyroid cancer was built using CDR3 differences across clinicopathological groups. TCRdb recomputed clones from the PCR reads via MiXCR. The V and J calls here are based on TCRdb, not the publication. The sample has tens of thousands of clones, 15% seen once. Notes on the study in general: Benign nodules reportedly had significantly lower TCR beta diversity than malignant thyroid tumors in blood and tumor.

This clone came up many times. Its antigen is not identified. The CDR3 consists of 12 residues. Germline CDR1 reads SGHKS; CDR2 reads YYEKEE (reference sequence). The V and J ends lost 5 bases and 8 bases respectively, with 13 bases between them. The sequence came from a male donor with papillary thyroid cancer or a benign thyroid nodule (not recorded which). Some clones in this sample may be carry-over from other donors' samples. The sample taken for sequencing was blood. This rearrangement joins TRBV5-5 to TRBJ1-1, with D unclear. This CDR3 is CASRYTVGEAFF. The CDR3 nucleotides are TGTGCCAGCAGGTACACTGTAGGGGAAGCTTTCTTT.